These 21 T cell receptor beta chains were sequenced from one sample in a study of blood T cell repertoires in COVID-19. Clones were read by immunoSEQ multiplex PCR, and TCRdb kept only the in-frame ones, dropping some. Here the sample spans some 150,000 clones, 80% to 90% being singletons. What was sequenced was peripheral blood. These receptors originate from a woman aged 60-70 years with active COVID-19.

V usage is TRBV18 and J usage is TRBJ2-1, with 13 bases lining up with TRBD2. Germline V gene sequence: CDR1 KGHSH, CDR2 LQKENI. Trimming took 5 bases from V and 10 from J; bases not matched to a gene: 8. This CDR3 contains 15 residues. The CDR3 coding sequence is TGTGCCAGCTCATTATCCGGGACTAGCGGGACAGAGCAGTTCTTC. Translation: CASSLSGTSGTEQFF.

This clone was detected ten times or more. This rearrangement joins TRBV24-1 to TRBJ2-2; a weak D match, TRBD2 (6 bases). The CDR3 loop spans 14 amino acids. The germline CDR1 and CDR2 sequences are KGHDR and SFDVKD. With 9 bases removed from V and 3 bases from J, the gap between germline ends came to 13 bases. Here the CDR3 reads CATGEERDTGELFF. DNA of the CDR3: TGTGCCACCGGGGAGGAGAGGGACACCGGGGAGCTGTTTTTT.

V and J are TRBV27 and TRBJ2-1; 7 bases agree with TRBD1. CDR3 length: 13 residues. Germline values: CDR1 MNHEY, CDR2 SMNVEV (reference sequence). The V segment lost 5 bases and the J segment 6 bases; nucleotides outside the gene matches: 4. The CDR3 region has the DNA TGTGCCAGCAGTCCCGGACAGGTCAATGAGCAGTTCTTC. Its translation: CASSPGQVNEQFF.

This chain uses TRBV29-1 with TRBJ2-3, with 14 positions matching TRBD2. The germline V gene has CDR1 SQVTM and CDR2 ANQGSEA. The CDR3 consists of 16 residues. J was trimmed by 4 bases and V by 7 bases; bases with no gene match: 10. CDR3 coding DNA: TGCAGCGCGCTCCCCGGGACTAGCGGGAGAGCAGATACGCAGTATTTT. It translates to CSALPGTSGRADTQYF.

The rearrangement joins TRBV28 to TRBJ2-2; 14 positions match TRBD2. Germline assignment: CDR1 MDHEN and CDR2 SYDVKM. The V and J ends lost 2 bases and 5 bases, in that order; junction bases with no gene match: 1. This CDR3 comprises 16 residues. CDR3 nucleotides: TGTGCCAGCAGTTTAGGGACTAGCGGGAGTACCGGGGAGCTGTTTTTT. This gives the protein CASSLGTSGSTGELFF.

About this clone itself: This CDR3 is also generated by other DNA sequences in the sample. The V and J genes are TRBV5-1 and TRBJ1-6, with a weak D call TRBD1 (5 bases). CDR1 SGHRS and CDR2 YFSETQ come from the germline V gene. Trimming stripped 0 bases from V and 6 bases from J, with 7 bases between. This CDR3 comprises 14 residues. The chain's CDR3 is CASSLGQSNSPLHF. CDR3 sequence (DNA): TGCGCCAGCAGCTTGGGACAGAGTAATTCACCCCTCCACTTT.

Points on this clone: The junction shows a germline mismatch at one end, possibly a read error. The V gene is TRBV30, the J gene TRBJ2-7, with D perhaps matching TRBD2 (5 bases). The CDR3 is 14 amino acids. CDR1 and CDR2 from the germline V gene are GTSNPN and SVGIG (reference sequence). Here the CDR3 DNA reads TGTGCCTGGAATTCATGGACTTCCTCCGACGAGCAGTACTTC. Translation: CAWNSWTSSDEQYF.

This CDR3 is CASRPQGARGEQYF. The CDR3 DNA follows: TGTGCCAGCAGACCCCAGGGGGCGAGGGGCGAGCAGTACTTC. This chain uses TRBV2 with TRBJ2-7; 8 bases are shared with TRBD1. The CDR3 sequence is 14 residues long. The V and J ends lost 6 bases and 6 bases, in that order; junction bases with no gene match: 10. The germline V gene encodes CDR1 SNHLY and CDR2 FYNNEI.

The J gene is TRBJ2-1, the V gene TRBV14, with 12 bases fitting TRBD2. V was pared by 3 bases and J by 8 bases, with 5 bases of the junction left unmatched. Germline lookup yields CDR1 SGHDN and CDR2 FVKESK. The CDR3 length is 15 residues. The CDR3 region has the DNA TGTGCCAGCAGCCAGACTAGCGGGAGTTGGGATGAGCAGTTCTTC. Translated: CASSQTSGSWDEQFF.

This chain uses TRBV5-1 with TRBJ2-1, with TRBD2 matching over 7 bases. The V and J ends lost 2 bases and 3 bases, in that order; junction bases with no gene match: 2. The germline V gene encodes CDR1 SGHRS and CDR2 YFSETQ. The CDR3 is made up of 14 amino acids. DNA of the CDR3: TGCGCCAGCAGCTTAAGCGGGGACTACAATGAGCAGTTCTTC. Residues: CASSLSGDYNEQFF. The complete variable domain, with remaining parts taken from reference TRBV5-1 and TRBJ2-1, reads KAGVTQTPRYLIKTRGQQVTLSCSPISGHRSVSWYQQTPGQGLQFLFEYFSETQRNKGNFPGRFSGRQFSNSRSEMNVSTLELGDSALYLCASSLSGDYNEQFFGPGTRLTVL.

V and J are TRBV11-1 and TRBJ2-6, with D maybe TRBD2 (5 bases). Germline assignment: CDR1 SGHAT and CDR2 FQDESV (reference sequence). The CDR3 totals 16 residues. Trimming took 0 bases from V and 3 from J, leaving 9 bases between them. This chain's CDR3 is CASSLARRSGANVLTF. The CDR3 coding sequence is TGTGCCAGCAGCTTAGCAAGGAGGAGTGGGGCCAACGTCCTGACTTTC.

V gene TRBV5-4 combines with J gene TRBJ2-3, with 9 nucleotides matching TRBD2. From germline, CDR1 is SGHNT and CDR2 YYREEE (reference sequence). After removal of 0 bases from V and 5 bases from J, the junction contained 4 bases not matched to a gene. The CDR3 totals 15 residues. As DNA, the CDR3 is TGTGCCAGCAGCTTGGAGGGCGGGAGGGGAGATACGCAGTATTTT. It yields the protein CASSLEGGRGDTQYF.

The chain employs TRBV5-1 and TRBJ2-7; 8 nucleotides agree with TRBD2. CDR1 and CDR2 from the germline V gene are SGHRS and YFSETQ. Germline trimming cut 1 base from V and 4 bases from J; bases unmatched to any gene: 10. This CDR3 spans 16 amino acids. For the CDR3, the DNA is TGCGCCAGCAGCTTGAGAGAGAGCGGGGGCCCGTACGAGCAGTACTTC. Protein sequence: CASSLRESGGPYEQYF.

The rearrangement links TRBV7-6 to TRBJ2-7; 8 nucleotides match TRBD2. Germline V gives CDR1 SGHVS, CDR2 FNYEAQ. V dropped 4 bases and J dropped 4; count of bases not matched to a gene: 12. This CDR3 has 16 residues. The CDR3 loop reads CASSSLSGRMMYEQYF. DNA for the CDR3: TGTGCCAGCAGCTCGCTCAGCGGGAGAATGATGTACGAGCAGTACTTC.

This chain connects TRBV7-2 to TRBJ2-1, with TRBD1 identical over 9 bases. This CDR3 comprises 16 residues. The germline gives CDR1 SGHTA, CDR2 FQGNSA. V shed 4 bases and J 3 bases; nucleotides not matched to a gene: 7. The CDR3 DNA follows: TGTGCCAGCAGCTACGCCGGGACAGGGCGCTACAATGAGCAGTTCTTC. Protein sequence: CASSYAGTGRYNEQFF.

The V and J genes are TRBV6-5 and TRBJ1-5, with D perhaps matching TRBD1 (5 bases). Trimming took off 8 bases at V and 3 bases at J, with 11 bases between the two ends. CDR3 length: 13 residues. Germline CDR1 reads MNHEY; CDR2 reads SVGAGI. CDR3 amino acids: CASGRQNNQPQHF. CDR3 DNA sequence: TGTGCCAGCGGTAGACAGAACAATCAGCCCCAGCATTTT.

The J gene is TRBJ1-3, the V gene TRBV5-1, with TRBD1 matching over 8 bases. Germline V gives CDR1 SGHRS, CDR2 YFSETQ. J gave up 4 bases and V 4 bases, and 13 bases lay outside the gene matches. The length of the CDR3 is 17 residues. This chain's CDR3 is CASSDLQGASGGNTIYF. The CDR3 DNA reads as TGCGCCAGCAGCGATCTTCAGGGGGCCTCTGGAGGAAACACCATATATTTT.

The chain has TRBV19 and TRBJ2-7; no firm D call. CDR1 and CDR2 from the germline V gene are LNHDA and SQIVND (reference sequence). V was shortened by 5 bases and J by 1 base, with 9 bases between the two germline ends. This CDR3 is 13 amino acids long. The CDR3 DNA reads as TGTGCCAGTAGTCCGGCGGCTTCCTACGAGCAGTACTTC. Translation gives CASSPAASYEQYF.

The chain combines TRBV4-3 with TRBJ1-2, with TRBD1 as a possible D gene (6 bases). CDR1 LGHNA and CDR2 YSLEER come from the germline V gene. The CDR3 consists of 13 residues. The V end was cut by 6 bases, the J end by 7 bases, with 15 bases between. DNA of the CDR3: TGCGCCAGCAGGACACAGGGTTCAACTGGCTACACCTTC. Its translation: CASRTQGSTGYTF.

This clone was seen a few times. The chain joins TRBV6-6 to TRBJ1-5; possibly TRBD1 for D (6 bases). This CDR3 has 16 amino acids. V was cut by 2 bases and J by 3 bases, with 14 bases left in between. Germline V gene sequence: CDR1 MNHNY, CDR2 SVGAGI (reference sequence). CDR3 coding DNA: TGTGCCAGCAGTTACCCTCCGGACAGCCTCAATCAGCCCCAGCATTTT. Translated: CASSYPPDSLNQPQHF.

J is TRBJ1-5 and V is TRBV4-3; D is unresolved. Deletions cut 1 base from V and 1 base from J, with 8 bases between. Germline V CDR1 and CDR2: LGHNA, YSLEER. This CDR3 region has 15 residues. The CDR3 protein is CASSQALISNQPQHF. In DNA form, the CDR3 reads TGCGCCAGCAGCCAAGCTCTAATAAGCAATCAGCCCCAGCATTTT.